These T cell receptor beta chains were read from a single sample in a study of T-cell memory formation after mild COVID-19. TCRdb recomputed calls from the 5' RACE reads with MiXCR, one row per CDR3 protein. The repertoire includes about 84,000 distinct CDR3 sequences, 11% to 15% of them detected once, and around 31% sits in the top ten. Sequences were obtained from PBMCs or a T cell subset sorted from them (not recorded which). The receptor set was obtained from an adult woman who had mild COVID-19 (a few samples of this study predate the infection). Cell type and time point are not known. CDR3s include the opening cysteine and the closing phenylalanine or tryptophan. A D gene is named only where the DNA matches it firmly. Clone size appears in some rows only: once, few, many, or a class for an expanded clone.

V: TRBV3-1; size: few; D: NA; J: TRBJ2-1; DNA: TGTGCCAGCAGCCAAGAACGGACCCTTTACAATGAGCAGTTCTTC; CDR3: CASSQERTLYNEQFF
V: TRBV24-1; size: few; D: TRBD2; J: TRBJ2-1; DNA: TGTGCCACCAGTGATTTGCCTAGCGGGGGCTTTGAGCAGTTCTTC; CDR3: CATSDLPSGGFEQFF
V: TRBV5-5; size: few; D: NA; J: TRBJ1-3; DNA: TGTGCCAGCAGCTTGGCCTGGAGCTCTGGAAACACCATATATTTT; CDR3: CASSLAWSSGNTIYF
V: TRBV5-1; size: NA; D: NA; J: TRBJ2-3; DNA: TGCGCCAGCAGCTTGGGGTCACCAGATACGCAGTATTTT; CDR3: CASSLGSPDTQYF
V: TRBV7-9; size: NA; D: NA; J: TRBJ2-3; DNA: TGTGCCAGCAGCCCCGACTCGCGCACAGATACGCAGTATTTT; CDR3: CASSPDSRTDTQYF
V: TRBV4-2; size: few; D: TRBD1; J: TRBJ2-7; DNA: TGTGCCAGCAGCCCGGGACAGGGGGGGATGCGGTACTTC; CDR3: CASSPGQGGMRYF
V: TRBV12-3/TRBV12-4; size: many; D: TRBD2; J: TRBJ2-1; DNA: TGTGCCAGCAGTTCCGGGACTAGCGATAGGGGTGAGCAGTTCTTC; CDR3: CASSSGTSDRGEQFF
V: TRBV15; size: NA; D: NA; J: TRBJ2-1; DNA: TGTGCCACCAGCAGTATTAGCGATGAGCAGTTCTTC; CDR3: CATSSISDEQFF
V: TRBV7-9; size: NA; D: NA; J: TRBJ1-2; DNA: TGTGCCAGCAGCCCACAGACAGGAGGGGATGGTGGCTACACCTTC; CDR3: CASSPQTGGDGGYTF
V: TRBV7-9; size: many; D: NA; J: TRBJ2-7; DNA: TGTGCCAGCAGCTTAGTGATGGCGAACGAGCAGTACTTC; CDR3: CASSLVMANEQYF
V: TRBV12-3/TRBV12-4; size: NA; D: TRBD2; J: TRBJ2-1; DNA: TGTGCCAGCAGAAGAAGCGGGAGCTTGGATGAGCAGTTCTTC; CDR3: CASRRSGSLDEQFF
V: TRBV10-2; size: few; D: NA; J: TRBJ2-5; DNA: TGCGCCACCAAGGACTTAGGGGAGACCCAGTACTTC; CDR3: CATKDLGETQYF
V: TRBV6-2/TRBV6-3; size: few; D: NA; J: TRBJ2-7; DNA: TGTGCCAGCAAGAGAGGAGGGTATGGGCTACGAGGGCAGTACTTC; CDR3: CASKRGGYGLRGQYF
V: TRBV5-5; size: few; D: NA; J: TRBJ2-7; DNA: TGTGCCAGCAGATGGACGGCGAGCTCCTACGAGCAGTACTTC; CDR3: CASRWTASSYEQYF
V: TRBV6-1; size: few; D: NA; J: TRBJ1-2; DNA: TGTGCCAGCAGTGATTGGGGGGGACCCACCTATGGCTACACCTTC; CDR3: CASSDWGGPTYGYTF
V: TRBV4-1; size: few; D: TRBD2; J: TRBJ2-1; DNA: TGCGCCAGCAGCCAAGATCAGCTAGCGGGGGGGAATGAGCAGTTCTTC; CDR3: CASSQDQLAGGNEQFF
V: TRBV29-1; size: few; D: TRBD1; J: TRBJ2-5; DNA: TGCAGCGTTGAGGGACAGAACCAAGAGACCCAGTACTTC; CDR3: CSVEGQNQETQYF
V: TRBV14; size: few; D: TRBD2; J: TRBJ2-1; DNA: TGTGCCAGCAGCCAGCACTGGGGGGGACCAAGATTCGGCAATGAGCAGTTCTTC; CDR3: CASSQHWGGPRFGNEQFF
V: TRBV12-3/TRBV12-4; size: NA; D: TRBD2; J: TRBJ2-7; DNA: TGTGCCAGCAGTCCGCAGACCCGGGGGGGCTACGAGCAGTACTTC; CDR3: CASSPQTRGGYEQYF
V: TRBV18; size: few; D: NA; J: TRBJ1-1; DNA: TGTGCCAGCTCACCAACCGTCAATCCGGGACGCACTGAAGCTTTCTTT; CDR3: CASSPTVNPGRTEAFF
V: TRBV7-9; size: few; D: TRBD2; J: TRBJ2-1; DNA: TGTGCCAGCAGCTCAATCGGCGGGAGTTTGAACGATGAGCAGTTCTTC; CDR3: CASSSIGGSLNDEQFF
V: TRBV7-6; size: few; D: NA; J: TRBJ2-5; DNA: TGTGCCAGCAGCTTAGAAATAGGGGAGAAGACCCAGTACTTC; CDR3: CASSLEIGEKTQYF
V: TRBV6-5; size: NA; D: NA; J: TRBJ2-5; DNA: TGTGCCAGCAGTTACTTTGGGAACCAAGAGACCCAGTACTTC; CDR3: CASSYFGNQETQYF
V: TRBV4-2; size: few; D: NA; J: TRBJ2-6; DNA: TGTGCCAGCAGCCAAGGGGGGGCCTCTGGGGCCAACGTCCTGACTTTC; CDR3: CASSQGGASGANVLTF
V: TRBV7-6; size: many; D: NA; J: TRBJ2-7; DNA: TGTGCCAGCAGCTTAGGCGACAGCTACGAGCAGTACTTC; CDR3: CASSLGDSYEQYF
V: TRBV6-4; size: few; D: NA; J: TRBJ2-3; DNA: TGTGCCAGCAGTGAGGGGATAGCGTTTCCGACAGATACGCAGTATTTT; CDR3: CASSEGIAFPTDTQYF
V: TRBV3-1; size: NA; D: TRBD2; J: TRBJ2-5; DNA: TGTGCCAGCAGCCAACGGATAGCGGGGGGGATCCAAGAGACCCAGTACTTC; CDR3: CASSQRIAGGIQETQYF
V: TRBV4-1; size: many; D: NA; J: TRBJ2-1; DNA: TGCGCCAGCAGCCAAGACCCGATTCACAATGAGCAGTTCTTC; CDR3: CASSQDPIHNEQFF
V: TRBV7-6; size: NA; D: TRBD2; J: TRBJ2-1; DNA: TGTGCCAGCAGCCCGGGACTAGCGGGAGATGTATACAATGAGCAGTTCTTC; CDR3: CASSPGLAGDVYNEQFF
V: TRBV29-1; size: NA; D: NA; J: TRBJ2-1; DNA: TGCAGCGTTGAAGGGGGGGACCAAGGGCTTGACTACAATGAGCAGTTCTTC; CDR3: CSVEGGDQGLDYNEQFF
V: TRBV27; size: NA; D: NA; J: TRBJ2-3; DNA: TGTGCCAGCAGTTTAAGAGATACGCAGTATTTT; CDR3: CASSLRDTQYF
V: TRBV7-9; size: NA; D: NA; J: TRBJ1-1; DNA: TGTGCCAGCAGCCCCCCTGGACATCGTGAAGCTTTCTTT; CDR3: CASSPPGHREAFF
V: TRBV5-8; size: NA; D: NA; J: TRBJ2-7; DNA: TGTGCCAGCAGCTTGGCCCTATACGAGCAGTACTTC; CDR3: CASSLALYEQYF
V: TRBV5-1; size: few; D: NA; J: TRBJ1-5; DNA: TGCGCCAGCAGCTCCGCCGGGGGGTCTAGCAATCAGCCCCAGCATTTT; CDR3: CASSSAGGSSNQPQHF
V: TRBV15; size: NA; D: TRBD1; J: TRBJ1-2; DNA: TGTGCCACCAGCAGAGATTGGTCAGAAAGTGCAGGGGGCTATGGCTACACCTTC; CDR3: CATSRDWSESAGGYGYTF
V: TRBV24-1; size: NA; D: TRBD1; J: TRBJ2-1; DNA: TGTGCCACCAGTGATTGGACAGGGGCCGTTAATGAGCAGTTCTTC; CDR3: CATSDWTGAVNEQFF
V: TRBV7-6; size: few; D: NA; J: TRBJ1-1; DNA: TGTGCCAGCAGCTTAGGGGAGGCGGCGATGCCGAACACTGAAGCTTTCTTT; CDR3: CASSLGEAAMPNTEAFF
V: TRBV30; size: NA; D: NA; J: TRBJ1-2; DNA: TGTGCCTGGAGTCCCCAGGGAAACTATGGCTACACCTTC; CDR3: CAWSPQGNYGYTF
V: TRBV6-1; size: NA; D: TRBD2; J: TRBJ2-2; DNA: TGTGCCAGCAGTGCTAGCGGGGGGTCCCCTGGATACGGGGAGCTGTTTTTT; CDR3: CASSASGGSPGYGELFF
V: TRBV25-1; size: few; D: NA; J: TRBJ1-1; DNA: TGTGCCAGCAGTGAGGTCGGGCCCGGGGAGACTGAAGCTTTCTTT; CDR3: CASSEVGPGETEAFF
V: TRBV7-9; size: NA; D: NA; J: TRBJ2-1; DNA: TGTGCCAGCAGCTTAGCGGGGGATCCCTGTGAGCAGTTCTTC; CDR3: CASSLAGDPCEQFF
V: TRBV19; size: NA; D: TRBD1; J: TRBJ2-7; DNA: TGTGCCAGTAGTCTCGGACAGGGCCTCCCCTACGAGCAGTACTTC; CDR3: CASSLGQGLPYEQYF
V: TRBV6-5; size: NA; D: TRBD2; J: TRBJ2-1; DNA: TGTGCCAGCAGTGCCGGACTAGCGGGGATTGAGCAGTTCTTC; CDR3: CASSAGLAGIEQFF
V: TRBV20-1; size: few; D: TRBD1; J: TRBJ2-7; DNA: TGCAGTGCAACGAGACAGGGGGCCTACGAGCAGTACTTC; CDR3: CSATRQGAYEQYF
V: TRBV28; size: NA; D: TRBD2; J: TRBJ2-7; DNA: TGTGCCAGCAGTTTACTTGCCGCTAGCGGGAGCACAGGGCCCTACGAGCAGTACTTC; CDR3: CASSLLAASGSTGPYEQYF
V: TRBV5-1; size: NA; D: NA; J: TRBJ2-7; DNA: TGCGCCAGCAGCTTGTATGATCGGGAATACGAGCAGTACTTC; CDR3: CASSLYDREYEQYF
V: TRBV6-2/TRBV6-3; size: few; D: NA; J: TRBJ2-7; DNA: TGTGCCAGCAGCCAACCCACCCTCGACGGGGGCGAGCAGTACTTC; CDR3: CASSQPTLDGGEQYF
V: TRBV6-6; size: few; D: TRBD2; J: TRBJ2-5; DNA: TGTGCCAGCAGTTACTCTAGGCAGGGAGGGTGGGAGACCCAGTACTTC; CDR3: CASSYSRQGGWETQYF
V: TRBV20-1; size: many; D: NA; J: TRBJ2-1; DNA: TGCAGTGCTAGAGATACGTTACGATCGAGCTCCTACAATGAGCAGTTCTTC; CDR3: CSARDTLRSSSYNEQFF
V: TRBV4-1; size: NA; D: NA; J: TRBJ2-2; DNA: TGCGCCAGCAGCCAAATAAATCTCCGAAGCGCGAACACCGGGGAGCTGTTTTTT; CDR3: CASSQINLRSANTGELFF
V: TRBV12-3/TRBV12-4; size: few; D: TRBD2; J: TRBJ2-3; DNA: TGTGCCAGCAGCGGCGGGAGCGGGAGCACAGATACGCAGTATTTT; CDR3: CASSGGSGSTDTQYF
V: TRBV7-9; size: NA; D: NA; J: TRBJ1-2; DNA: TGTGCCAGCAGCAAAGACGGCCCAGGCTACACCTTC; CDR3: CASSKDGPGYTF
V: TRBV27; size: NA; D: TRBD1; J: TRBJ2-1; DNA: TGTGCCAGCAGTTCGGGACAGCCCAATGAGCAGTTCTTC; CDR3: CASSSGQPNEQFF